The entry below describes one TCR beta chain. The antigen remains unidentified. CD4 T cells were positively selected, then CD8 T cells from the CD4-negative fraction. The CDR3 covers 12 residues. Germline CDR1 is SGHVS and CDR2 is FNYEAQ. V dropped 2 bases and J dropped 10 bases, with 9 bases sitting between them. Two oligonucleotides, mixed equimolar, formed the beta constant-region primer covering TRBC1 and TRBC2. Ligated cDNA was amplified by four rounds of PCR with nested alpha and beta constant-region primers and SP2. A single record per CDR3 protein comes from TCRdb applying MiXCR to the UMI-ligation and nested PCR reads. Of 100,000 to 150,000 distinct CDR3 sequences listed, 36% are singletons. These data are taken from a study of naive and memory T cell subsets. Study-wide points: There was no ground truth to check naive and memory subset results. Gini index rose across naive, CM, EM and EMRA in CD4 and CD8.

This TCR derives from a human donor in good health. The V gene is TRBV7-6, the J gene TRBJ2-1, with unresolved D. The sample taken for sequencing was central memory CD4+ T cells from blood. This CDR3 reads CASSLMSEEQFF. The DNA of the CDR3 is TGTGCCAGCAGCTTAATGTCTGAAGAGCAGTTCTTC.